The clone carrying this T cell receptor beta chain was detected only a few times. Antigen specificity is unknown. The CDR3 is made up of 11 amino acids. Germline-derived CDR1 and CDR2 are SGHVS and FQNEAQ. V was trimmed by 5 bases and J by 4 bases, leaving 6 bases between them. The sample belongs to a study of beta chain features in type 1 diabetes. At the level of the study: In all, 107,917,701 sorted cells from all samples were analyzed.

Study observations and caveats: Healthy donors had naive, central memory and Treg TCRB repertoires that appeared less similar than those seen among patients. A moderate, significant TCRB CDR3 shortening appeared in type 1 diabetes across four CD4+ subsets. Patients and controls would share equally any PCR tilt toward shorter templates.

Reverse transcription of all isolated RNA meant that expressed TCRB transcripts were sequenced. Approximately 3.5 million reads per sample were averaged for naive, central memory and regulatory samples. Measured with immunoSEQ multiplex PCR; TCRdb has only the in-frame clones, and not every one. The repertoire holds 600,000 to 700,000 clones, with 9.5% to 15% as singletons. The source is a young man with type 1 diabetes. The sample was naive CD4+ T cells from blood. V gene TRBV7-8 combines with J gene TRBJ2-7; D gene ambiguous. The chain's CDR3 is CASSAEYEQYF. Written as DNA, the CDR3 is TGTGCCAGCAGCGCCGAATACGAGCAGTACTTC.